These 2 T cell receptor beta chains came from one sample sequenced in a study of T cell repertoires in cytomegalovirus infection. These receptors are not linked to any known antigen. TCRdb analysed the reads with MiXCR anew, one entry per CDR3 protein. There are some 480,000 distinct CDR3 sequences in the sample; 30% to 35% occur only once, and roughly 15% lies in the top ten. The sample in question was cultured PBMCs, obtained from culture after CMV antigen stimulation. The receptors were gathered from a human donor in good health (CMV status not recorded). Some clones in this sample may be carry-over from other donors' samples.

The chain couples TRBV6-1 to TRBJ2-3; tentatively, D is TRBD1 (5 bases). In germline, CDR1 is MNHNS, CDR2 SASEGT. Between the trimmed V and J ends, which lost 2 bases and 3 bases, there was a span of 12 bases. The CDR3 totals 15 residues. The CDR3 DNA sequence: TGTGCCAGCAGTGAATTCGCAGGGATAACAGATACGCAGTATTTT. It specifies CASSEFAGITDTQYF.

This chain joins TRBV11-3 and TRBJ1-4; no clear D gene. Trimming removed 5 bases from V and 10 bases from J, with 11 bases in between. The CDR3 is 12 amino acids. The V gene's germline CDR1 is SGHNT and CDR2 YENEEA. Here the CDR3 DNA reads TGTGCCAGCAGCCTAGGTCAAGGAAAACTGTTTTTT. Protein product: CASSLGQGKLFF.